The T cell receptor beta chain under discussion was sequenced for a study of shared clonotypes between healthy human individuals. Study results and caveats: For naive CD4 cells, roughly 4.8% of clonotypes were shared across a handful of donors.

Germline CDR1 is SGHTA and CDR2 is FQGNSA. With 2 bases removed from V and 7 bases from J, the gap between germline ends came to 21 bases. The CDR3 extends over 17 amino acids. Sequenced by immunoSEQ multiplex PCR; TCRdb stores in-frame clones only, minus some. The sample has 2,500,000 or so clones, 93% seen once; the top ten hold around 0.4%. A remark on this clone: The antigen remains unidentified.

This chain links TRBV7-2 with TRBJ2-1; D gene unclear. The source of this sequence is a man aged 18 to 29 in good health. Some clones in this sample may be carry-over from other donors' samples. Sequencing was done on a sample of naive CD4+ T cells from PBMCs. Regarding subset: CD45RA+ positively selected. In DNA, the CDR3 is TGTGCCAGCAGCTTATTCGACGCTCGTCTCCCTGAAAATGAGCAGTTCTTC. Translation gives CASSLFDARLPENEQFF. Full variable domain (remainder filled in from reference TRBV7-2 and TRBJ2-1): GAGVSQSPSNKVTEKGKDVELRCDPISGHTALYWYRQSLGQGLEFLIYFQGNSAPDKSGLPSDRFSAERTGGSVSTLTIQRTQQEDSAVYLCASSLFDARLPENEQFFGPGTRLTVL.